The sequence of this T cell receptor beta chain was determined in a study of OX40 agonist ivuxolimab in advanced cancers. Remarks on this clone: What it binds is not known.

Trimming cost V 5 bases and J 7 bases; bases outside gene matches: 5. CDR3 size: 15 residues. CDR1 and CDR2 from the germline V gene are LNHNV and YYDKDF (reference sequence). Overall study findings and caveats: At doses 0.1 to 3.0 mg/kg, CD4+ and CD8+ clones expanded.

TCRdb keeps only in-frame clones here, not all; method: immunoSEQ multiplex PCR. In the table there are roughly 100,000 clones, more than 95% of which are singletons. This sample comprised CD4+ or CD8+ T cells sorted from blood, obtained in a trial of the OX40 agonist ivuxolimab. This sequence joins TRBV15 and TRBJ2-1, with 13 bases identical to TRBD2. The sequence was obtained from an adult with an advanced solid tumor such as melanoma, head and neck, liver or kidney cancer. This CDR3 is CATSRTSGSGNEQFF. CDR3 in DNA: TGTGCCACCAGCCGGACTAGCGGGAGTGGAAATGAGCAGTTCTTC. Full variable domain (missing parts from reference TRBV15 and TRBJ2-1): DAMVIQNPRYQVTQFGKPVTLSCSQTLNHNVMYWYQQKSSQAPKLLFHYYDKDFNNEADTPDNFQSRRPNTSFCFLDIRSPGLGDTAMYLCATSRTSGSGNEQFFGPGTRLTVL.